This is a list of T cell receptor beta chains from one sample in a study of cytomegalovirus exposure and HLA in healthy donors. Sequencing used immunoSEQ multiplex PCR; TCRdb keeps in-frame clones, though not all of them. The table lists 110,000 or so clones, over 70% of them singletons, with around 5.1% in the top ten. Sequenced input: PBMCs. Receptors were obtained from a male donor in good health and CMV-seronegative. Both conserved end residues are part of each CDR3. Fields, in order: CDR3 protein, J gene, V gene.

CASSFGPDTGELFF TRBJ2-2 TRBV7-3
CASRPTSGAYNEQFF TRBJ2-1 TRBV7-8
CASSFLRAAAFF TRBJ1-1 TRBV6-6
CASSFGGDEQYF TRBJ2-7 TRBV27
CAWKGGILGNEQFF TRBJ2-1 TRBV30
CASSSTARGLSQPQHF TRBJ1-5 TRBV27
CASSGYSEITDTQYF TRBJ2-3 TRBV5-4
CASSPTGGNTEAFF TRBJ1-1 TRBV18
CASSIRAANTEAFF TRBJ1-1 TRBV27
CASSLGGWDRENTEAFF TRBJ1-1 TRBV11-1
CASSARTSYSGNTIYF TRBJ1-3 TRBV28
CATSRDTSTEAFF TRBJ1-1 TRBV15
CASSPTSGRDLSTDTQYF TRBJ2-3 TRBV18
CASSGGTEGQPQHF TRBJ1-5 TRBV2
CASRRQGFSGNTIYF TRBJ1-3 TRBV6-5
CASNPATGGGYEQYF TRBJ2-7 TRBV27
CASSPSWRASSYNEQFF TRBJ2-1 TRBV27
CASSREVQETQYF TRBJ2-5 TRBV5-1
CASSPNREFSYEQYF TRBJ2-7 TRBV5-6
CARALRGRTEAFF TRBJ1-1 TRBV6-5
CASSLSQGNYGYTF TRBJ1-2 TRBV6-1
CASSQFRMELFF TRBJ1-4 TRBV2
CASSLFPGVWETQYF TRBJ2-5 TRBV28
CASRTDRGNYGYTF TRBJ1-2 TRBV5-4
CAISDGGQTYYEQYF TRBJ2-7 TRBV10-3
CASSLGRTSGNTIYF TRBJ1-3 TRBV13
CASRQGDGDKTYEQYF TRBJ2-7 TRBV7-9
CASTPWTGYNEQFF TRBJ2-1 TRBV19
CASRRTGPNTEAFF TRBJ1-1 TRBV6-5
CASSMYGGYEQYF TRBJ2-7 TRBV19
CASSRRGGSETQYF TRBJ2-5 TRBV5-4
CASSERTGVRTGELFF TRBJ2-2 TRBV18
CASSSTSGSGTGELFF TRBJ2-2 TRBV7-3
CASGSPGTNSTDTQYF TRBJ2-3 TRBV12-5
CSGAGTSDNEQFF TRBJ2-1 TRBV29-1
CASSQGQGREGYTF TRBJ1-2 TRBV4-3
CASGPGGGHGNQPQHF TRBJ1-5 TRBV12-5
CASSDWRGGQETQYF TRBJ2-5 TRBV25-1
CASSFAGNQPQHF TRBJ1-5 TRBV27
CASSQGSFELNTEAFF TRBJ1-1 TRBV14
CASSFASSYEQYF TRBJ2-7 TRBV6-5
CSVSQTSGDTQYF TRBJ2-3 TRBV29-1
CASSSSSGTSIGEQFF TRBJ2-1 TRBV13
CASTLTAKGLRGEKLFF TRBJ1-4 TRBV4-2
CASSFEWPWAEAFF TRBJ1-1 TRBV28
CASSLYRGTYEQYF TRBJ2-7 TRBV7-2
CASSLMGGGYTF TRBJ1-2 TRBV7-9
CASSEALDSGELFF TRBJ2-2 TRBV6-1
CASSPATGSTDTQYF TRBJ2-3 TRBV5-1
CASSYSGWGHEQFF TRBJ2-1 TRBV6-5
CASSYWEQYF TRBJ2-5 TRBV5-1
CASSLPGTGWAEAFF TRBJ1-1 TRBV7-9